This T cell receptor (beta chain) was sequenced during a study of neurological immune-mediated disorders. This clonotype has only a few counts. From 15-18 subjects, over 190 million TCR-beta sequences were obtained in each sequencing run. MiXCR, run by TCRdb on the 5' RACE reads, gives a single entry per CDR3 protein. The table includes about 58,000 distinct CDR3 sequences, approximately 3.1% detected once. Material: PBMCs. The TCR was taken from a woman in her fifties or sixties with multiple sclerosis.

The CDR3, as DNA: TGTGCCAGCAGTTCGACCGCCGGCTACAATGAGCAGTTCTTC. It yields the protein CASSSTAGYNEQFF. This sequence joins TRBV27 and TRBJ2-1; unclear D gene. Germline CDR1 and CDR2: MNHEY and SMNVEV (reference sequence). V was shortened by 4 bases and J by 3 bases, with 10 bases between the two germline ends. CDR3 length: 14 amino acids.